These 15 T cell receptor beta chains were all obtained from the same sample, sequenced in a study of OX40 agonist ivuxolimab in advanced cancers. Some clones are missing from TCRdb's copy, which holds only in-frame ones; the method was immunoSEQ multiplex PCR. The repertoire includes about 110,000 clones, 91% of them detected once, and around 0.7% sits in the top ten. The sequences come from CD4+ or CD8+ T cells sorted from blood, collected in a trial of the OX40 agonist ivuxolimab. These receptors were collected from an adult with an advanced solid tumor such as melanoma, head and neck, liver or kidney cancer.

CDR3 protein: CASSGQRGGLYPKTQYF. CDR3 DNA: TGTGCCAGCAGCGGACAGCGGGGGGGCCTTTACCCGAAGACCCAGTACTTC. This chain links TRBV7-2 with TRBJ2-5, with 10 bases lining up with TRBD2. The CDR3 length is 17 residues. Germline CDR1 and CDR2: SGHTA and FQGNSA. The J segment lost 6 bases and the V segment lost 5 bases, leaving 15 bases of the junction unmatched.

For this clone: This sample includes further DNA sequences coding for the same CDR3. The rearrangement uses TRBV6-5 and TRBJ1-3; no reliable D call. V was trimmed by 7 bases and J by 0 bases, leaving 4 bases between them. The CDR3 is 12 amino acids. Germline V gene lookup returns CDR1 MNHEY and CDR2 SVGAGI. The CDR3 DNA follows: TGTGCCAGCACAGGCTCTGGAAACACCATATATTTT. Amino acids: CASTGSGNTIYF.

The chain combines TRBV11-1 with TRBJ2-1; D is uncertain. The V end was cut by 5 bases, the J end by 11 bases, with 22 bases between. Germline V lookup: CDR1 SGHAT, CDR2 FQDESV (reference sequence). This CDR3 has 15 amino acids. CDR3 nucleotide sequence: TGTGCCAGCAGCATAAGCTCGAGGCCCCTGGAGCAGCAGTTCTTC. Translated, it gives CASSISSRPLEQQFF.

The chain is built from TRBV4-1 and TRBJ1-3; TRBD1 matches at 8 bases. V gave up 1 base and J gave up 0 bases; unmatched junction bases: 14. Looked up from germline, CDR1 is MGHRA and CDR2 is YSYEKL. The CDR3 extends over 20 amino acids. In DNA, the CDR3 is TGCGCCAGCAGCCAAGTGCGCCTCACCCAGGGGGCGAACTCTGGAAACACCATATATTTT. It encodes CASSQVRLTQGANSGNTIYF.

The J gene is TRBJ2-3, the V gene TRBV10-3, with 9 nucleotides matching TRBD2. The CDR3 length is 14 residues. CDR1 is ENHRY, CDR2 SYGVKD, per germline. J gave up 5 bases and V 6 bases, and 6 bases lay outside the gene matches. The CDR3, as DNA: TGTGCCATCAGGCCGGGACTAGCCGAAGATACGCAGTATTTT. Translated, it gives CAIRPGLAEDTQYF.

This clone was observed at least ten times. The same CDR3 can be traced to other DNA sequences in this sample. The genes are TRBV6-5 and TRBJ1-1; D gene ambiguous. The germline V and J ends were trimmed by 10 bases and 1 base, with 7 bases remaining between them. The CDR3 is 11 amino acids. Germline CDR1 MNHEY, CDR2 SVGAGI. CDR3 in DNA: TGTGCCACCGGACCGAACACTGAAGCTTTCTTT. Translating it yields CATGPNTEAFF.

V and J are TRBV14 and TRBJ1-2, with D maybe TRBD1 (5 bases). Germline loops: CDR1 SGHDN, CDR2 FVKESK. V was trimmed by 4 bases and J by 5 bases, leaving 11 bases between them. The CDR3 length is 13 residues. In DNA form, the CDR3 reads TGTGCCAGCAGCCCGGGGCCGTGGTATGGCTACACCTTC. It translates to CASSPGPWYGYTF.

Written as DNA, the CDR3 is TGTGCCAGTAGTAAACCTACCGGGACAGGGGCCAGACCCCAGCATTTT. Translating gives CASSKPTGTGARPQHF. V usage is TRBV19 and J usage is TRBJ1-5, with 10 bases matching TRBD1. CDR1 is LNHDA and CDR2 is SQIVND in the germline V gene (reference sequence). The CDR3 has 16 residues. Unmatched junction bases numbered 13, after V lost 4 bases and J lost 10 bases.

The chain combines TRBV6-1 with TRBJ1-2; TRBD1 might be the D (6 bases). CDR1 and CDR2 (germline): MNHNS, SASEGT. V was cut by 0 bases and J by 4 bases, with 12 bases left in between. The CDR3 consists of 15 residues. The CDR3 loop reads CASSEAGGRGYGYTF. The CDR3 coding sequence is TGTGCCAGCAGTGAAGCCGGGGGGCGAGGCTATGGCTACACCTTC.

The V call is TRBV20-1, the J call TRBJ2-1; D remains ambiguous. The CDR3 is 11 residues long. CDR1 and CDR2 from the germline V gene are DFQATT and SNEGSKA (reference sequence). V was trimmed by 4 bases and J by 6 bases, leaving 7 bases between them. The CDR3 nucleotides are TGCAGTGCTATACTCATCAATGAGCAGTTCTTC. This sequence encodes CSAILINEQFF.

The CDR3: CAISETSGGFTGELFF. The CDR3 coding sequence is TGTGCCATCAGTGAAACTAGCGGGGGGTTCACCGGGGAGCTGTTTTTT. The rearrangement joins TRBV10-3 to TRBJ2-2; 12 bases are a match to TRBD2. This CDR3 contains 16 residues. V lost 3 bases, J lost 4 bases, and 3 bases stayed unmatched. Germline-derived CDR1 and CDR2 are ENHRY and SYGVKD.

This clone has more than one count but fewer than ten. The chain couples TRBV5-6 to TRBJ1-2, with D hard to call. Germline lookup yields CDR1 SGHDT and CDR2 YYEEEE. V was pared by 0 bases and J by 6 bases, with 12 bases between. CDR3 length: 14 residues. CDR3 in DNA: TGTGCCAGCAGCTTGGGGCAGAACCTTCATGGCTACACCTTC. It specifies CASSLGQNLHGYTF.

The rearrangement uses TRBV7-9 and TRBJ2-2; D may match TRBD1 or TRBD2 (6 bases each). CDR3 length equals 16 residues. Trimming left V 1 base short and J 6 bases short, with 15 bases between. CDR1 is SEHNR and CDR2 is FQNEAQ in the germline V gene (reference sequence). Here the CDR3 reads CASSLGGGSPAGELFF. The CDR3 DNA reads as TGTGCCAGCAGCTTAGGAGGGGGGTCCCCAGCCGGGGAGCTGTTTTTT.

The chain links TRBV9 to TRBJ2-5; weak D call: TRBD1 (5 bases). The CDR3 consists of 16 residues. The V end was cut by 1 base, the J end by 5 bases, with 18 bases between. From germline, CDR1 is SGDLS and CDR2 YYNGEE. CDR3 protein: CASSVRGAVAQETQYF. The CDR3 DNA sequence: TGTGCCAGCAGCGTAAGGGGCGCGGTGGCCCAGGAGACCCAGTACTTC.

This sequence joins TRBV7-9 and TRBJ2-7; perhaps D is TRBD1 or TRBD2 (7 bases each). This CDR3 contains 17 residues. Per germline, CDR1 SEHNR and CDR2 FQNEAQ (reference sequence). V lost 5 bases to trimming and J lost 7 bases, with 27 bases between them. The CDR3 region has the DNA TGTGCCAGCAGCCCCCCCCGGGGGGACAGCATATCGGGGGAGCAGTACTTC. Translated, it gives CASSPPRGDSISGEQYF.